In this sample, the clone carrying this TCR beta chain turned up many times. Its cognate antigen is unknown. The sample is drawn from a study of T cell repertoires in cytomegalovirus infection. Study summary: Evidence of both CMV infection and a matching HLA type came from public TCR beta signatures.

Findings and caveats of the study: HLA-C-restricted CMV-specific TCR beta clonotypes were dominant in the ex vivo response. There were carriers of CMV plus the relevant HLA, and cumulative public TCR beta family frequency identified them.

Germline CDR1 is SQVTM and CDR2 is ANQGSEA. The ends were cut back, 6 bases at V and 0 bases at J, with 9 bases in the middle. CDR3 size: 13 residues. TCRdb itself ran the reads through MiXCR, one entry per CDR3 protein. In the table there are some 180,000 distinct CDR3 sequences, roughly 9% of which are singletons. The chain links TRBV29-1 to TRBJ2-1, with D perhaps TRBD1 (5 bases). The sequence was collected from a human donor in good health (CMV status not recorded). Some clones in this sample may be carry-over from other donors' samples. Source material: PBMCs. The CDR3: CSVTGPSYNEQFF. The CDR3 DNA follows: TGCAGCGTAACAGGTCCCTCCTACAATGAGCAGTTCTTC.